The clone carrying this TCR beta chain was recorded a few times. Antigen unknown. CDR3 size: 15 residues. With 5 bases clipped from V and 0 bases from J, the junction kept 7 bases outside the gene matches. In germline, CDR1 is SGHTA, CDR2 FQGNSA. TCRdb used MiXCR to reprocess the 5' RACE reads, holding one entry per CDR3 protein. This table holds about 700,000 distinct CDR3 sequences, over 8.5% found once. These data originate in a study of identical twins. Study-wide findings and caveats: Instead of following the same donors, the conclusions were based on cross-sectional statistical analysis. With abundant cord blood beta clonotypes, insertions were fewer; memory repertoires showed no such pattern.

The sample was also reused in another study, on yellow fever vaccine responses in identical twins.

The chain joins TRBV7-2 to TRBJ2-7, with 7 bases fitting TRBD2. This TCR was sampled from a woman aged 18-29 years in good health. The specimen sequenced was PBMCs. The CDR3 DNA sequence: TGTGCCAGCAGCCAAACGGGGGGTATCTCCTACGAGCAGTACTTC. Protein sequence: CASSQTGGISYEQYF. The entire variable domain, with the rest obtained from reference TRBV7-2 and TRBJ2-7, is as follows: GAGVSQSPSNKVTEKGKDVELRCDPISGHTALYWYRQSLGQGLEFLIYFQGNSAPDKSGLPSDRFSAERTGGSVSTLTIQRTQQEDSAVYLCASSQTGGISYEQYFGPGTRLTVT.